These T cell receptor beta chains were read from a single sample in a study of human T cells and chemical hapten exposure. TCRdb redid the calling of the RACE reads with MiXCR, one entry per CDR3 protein. The sample lists about 34,000 distinct CDR3 sequences, about 6.3% occurring once. The source material was whole blood, sampled in connection with sensitization to the hapten diphenylcyclopropenone (DPC). The origin of the receptors is a woman between 25 and 40 years old with alopecia areata. Some clones in this sample may be carry-over from other donors' samples. CDR3s include the opening cysteine and the closing phenylalanine or tryptophan. The D gene is left open where the match is weak. Only some rows state a clone size, as once, few, many or a class for expanded clones.

abundance	d_gene	v_gene	j_gene	CDR3aa	CDR3nt
many	TRBD1	TRBV4-2	TRBJ1-5	CASSQGDDRGPAQPQHF	TGTGCCAGCAGCCAAGGTGACGACAGGGGGCCAGCTCAGCCCCAGCATTTT
few	NA	TRBV29-1	TRBJ2-5	CSLKTTGTETQYF	TGCAGCCTTAAAACCACGGGGACGGAGACCCAGTACTTC
few	NA	TRBV5-6	TRBJ1-6	CASSLYRVNSPLHF	TGTGCCAGCAGCTTGTACAGGGTAAATTCACCCCTCCACTTT
few	NA	TRBV4-3	TRBJ2-7	CASSPSTGTTSYEQYF	TGCGCCAGCAGCCCAAGCACCGGAACTACCTCCTACGAGCAGTACTTC
few	NA	TRBV29-1	TRBJ2-6	CSVGDRAGANVLTF	TGCAGCGTTGGTGACCGGGCTGGGGCCAACGTCCTGACTTTC
many	NA	TRBV20-1	TRBJ2-3	CSAPTSGRGRSDTQYF	TGCAGTGCTCCCACCTCGGGACGGGGGCGATCAGATACGCAGTATTTT
NA	NA	TRBV12-3/TRBV12-4	TRBJ1-4	CASSLGQVTGEKLFF	TGTGCCAGCAGTTTAGGACAGGTTACCGGTGAAAAACTGTTTTTT
many	NA	TRBV30	TRBJ1-5	CAWSVKLGRSQPQHF	TGTGCCTGGAGTGTAAAACTGGGACGCAGTCAGCCCCAGCATTTT
many	NA	TRBV5-1	TRBJ1-2	CASSLGLDGYTF	TGCGCCAGCAGCTTAGGTCTAGATGGCTACACCTTC
NA	NA	TRBV6-6	TRBJ2-3	CASSHRGPTDTQYF	TGTGCCAGCAGTCACCGGGGGCCCACAGATACGCAGTATTTT
NA	NA	TRBV12-3/TRBV12-4	TRBJ2-3	CASSLDGRYTQYF	TGTGCCAGCAGTTTAGATGGGCGTTATACGCAGTATTTT
few	NA	TRBV4-1	TRBJ2-7	CASSQGRDLNYEQYF	TGCGCCAGCAGCCAGGGACGGGACCTAAACTACGAGCAGTACTTC
NA	NA	TRBV7-6	TRBJ1-1	CASSAQAGAVGRDTEAFF	TGTGCCAGCAGCGCACAGGCTGGGGCGGTTGGGCGGGACACTGAAGCTTTCTTT
few	NA	TRBV2	TRBJ1-5	CASRDLERGPQHF	TGTGCCAGCAGGGACTTAGAAAGAGGTCCCCAGCATTTT
NA	NA	TRBV29-1	TRBJ2-3	CSIGGGVVRTDTQYF	TGCAGCATCGGAGGAGGGGTCGTAAGGACAGATACGCAGTATTTT
few	NA	TRBV5-4	TRBJ1-2	CASSSRATPFNYGYTF	TGTGCCAGCAGCTCCCGGGCCACCCCGTTTAACTATGGCTACACCTTC
few	NA	TRBV11-2	TRBJ2-3	CASSSTLDTQYF	TGTGCCAGCAGCTCTACCTTAGATACGCAGTATTTT
few	NA	TRBV24-1	TRBJ1-1	CATSMDGGVNTEAFF	TGTGCCACCAGTATGGACGGGGGTGTGAACACTGAAGCTTTCTTT
NA	TRBD1	TRBV28	TRBJ1-5	CASRTTGPRPQHF	TGTGCCAGCAGAACGACAGGGCCGAGGCCCCAGCATTTT
many	NA	TRBV6-2/TRBV6-3	TRBJ2-7	CASLHRASWEQYF	TGTGCCAGCCTCCATCGGGCCTCTTGGGAGCAGTACTTC
NA	NA	TRBV7-3	TRBJ1-5	CASSLTRDQPQHF	TGTGCCAGCAGCTTAACGCGGGATCAGCCCCAGCATTTT
many	NA	TRBV3-1	TRBJ2-2	CASSLGNGGAGELFF	TGTGCCAGCAGCCTGGGGAACGGAGGGGCCGGGGAGCTGTTTTTT
many	NA	TRBV5-5	TRBJ2-5	CASSSGGQQETQYF	TGTGCCAGCAGCTCTGGTGGCCAGCAAGAGACCCAGTACTTC
few	NA	TRBV7-9	TRBJ2-4	CASSPPAGQIQYF	TGTGCCAGCAGCCCCCCGGCAGGGCAGATTCAGTACTTC
few	NA	TRBV29-1	TRBJ2-1	CSVIKDGYNEQFF	TGCAGCGTAATCAAGGACGGATACAATGAGCAGTTCTTC
NA	NA	TRBV5-1	TRBJ2-1	CASSLAGESYNEQFF	TGCGCCAGCAGCTTGGCCGGGGAGTCCTACAATGAGCAGTTCTTC
few	NA	TRBV7-9	TRBJ2-3	CASSFGGGGADTQYF	TGTGCCAGCAGCTTTGGTGGGGGGGGCGCAGATACGCAGTATTTT
NA	NA	TRBV5-4	TRBJ1-5	CASSLLGQPQHF	TGTGCCAGCAGTCTCCTGGGTCAGCCCCAGCATTTT
NA	NA	TRBV6-1	TRBJ1-6	CASSNTNSYNSPLHF	TGTGCCAGCAGTAACACAAACTCCTATAATTCACCCCTCCACTTT
many	NA	TRBV7-9	TRBJ2-7	CASSPPHGAEQYF	TGTGCCAGCAGCCCACCTCACGGTGCCGAGCAGTACTTC
few	NA	TRBV6-6	TRBJ2-5	CASSRTGSQETQYF	TGTGCCAGCAGTAGAACAGGTTCGCAAGAGACCCAGTACTTC
many	NA	TRBV20-1	TRBJ1-5	CSAKRGEGNQPQHF	TGCAGTGCTAAAAGGGGGGAGGGCAATCAGCCCCAGCATTTT
many	NA	TRBV5-1	TRBJ2-2	CASSTGQNTGELFF	TGCGCCAGCAGCACGGGACAGAACACCGGGGAGCTGTTTTTT
many	NA	TRBV10-3	TRBJ1-2	CAISDEGGSNYGYTF	TGTGCCATCAGTGATGAGGGCGGCTCTAACTATGGCTACACCTTC
few	TRBD1	TRBV6-5	TRBJ1-1	CASSLAHRGNTEAFF	TGTGCCAGCAGTTTAGCTCACAGGGGGAACACTGAAGCTTTCTTT
many	NA	TRBV7-6	TRBJ2-7	CASSAQGPSYEQYF	TGTGCCAGCAGCGCCCAGGGACCTTCCTACGAGCAGTACTTC
many	NA	TRBV18	TRBJ1-4	CASSLFSTRSNEKLFF	TGTGCCAGCTCACTCTTCAGTACAAGATCTAATGAAAAACTGTTTTTT
medium-sized	NA	TRBV6-2/TRBV6-3	TRBJ1-1	CASSYKGDTEAFF	TGTGCCAGCAGTTACAAGGGGGACACTGAAGCTTTCTTT
few	TRBD1	TRBV12-3/TRBV12-4	TRBJ1-6	CASSSDRGLDRSYNSPLHF	TGTGCCAGCAGTTCGGACAGGGGGTTAGATAGATCCTATAATTCACCCCTCCACTTT
few	NA	TRBV5-1	TRBJ2-3	CASSLSRGPTTFTDTQYF	TGCGCCAGCAGCTTGTCGCGGGGGCCCACGACCTTCACAGATACGCAGTATTTT
many	TRBD2	TRBV12-3/TRBV12-4	TRBJ2-3	CASSFGAGVRPDTQYF	TGTGCCAGCAGTTTCGGAGCGGGGGTGCGGCCAGATACGCAGTATTTT
many	NA	TRBV6-7	TRBJ1-2	CASSYLGQRHLDFYGYTF	TGTGCCAGCAGTTATTTGGGCCAGCGGCACCTTGACTTCTATGGCTACACCTTC
few	NA	TRBV28	TRBJ2-7	CASMGQQFLSYEQYF	TGTGCCAGCATGGGGCAACAATTCCTCTCCTACGAGCAGTACTTC
many	TRBD2	TRBV5-1	TRBJ2-5	CASSLTSGASETQYF	TGCGCCAGCAGCTTGACTAGCGGGGCGTCGGAGACCCAGTACTTC
few	NA	TRBV4-1	TRBJ2-1	CASSPPDGMLWDEQFF	TGCGCCAGCAGCCCTCCTGACGGAATGCTATGGGATGAGCAGTTCTTC
many	NA	TRBV7-2	TRBJ1-4	CASSLMIGEKLFF	TGTGCCAGCAGCTTAATGATAGGAGAAAAACTGTTTTTT
many	NA	TRBV6-5	TRBJ1-1	CASSYSGQGNTEAFF	TGTGCCAGCAGTTACTCGGGTCAGGGGAACACTGAAGCTTTCTTT
many	NA	TRBV7-2	TRBJ2-3	CASSLAPLGTQYF	TGTGCCAGCAGCTTAGCGCCGCTAGGTACGCAGTATTTT
few	NA	TRBV20-1	TRBJ2-5	CSAKRGAQETQYF	TGCAGTGCTAAGAGGGGGGCCCAAGAGACCCAGTACTTC
many	NA	TRBV6-2/TRBV6-3	TRBJ1-5	CASSPTGLGSNQPQHF	TGTGCCAGCAGTCCCACAGGGTTGGGATCCAATCAGCCCCAGCATTTT
many	NA	TRBV20-1	TRBJ2-3	CSAPQHLTDTQYF	TGCAGTGCTCCCCAACATCTCACAGATACGCAGTATTTT
many	NA	TRBV7-2	TRBJ2-7	CASSRNTAPYEQYF	TGTGCCAGCAGCCGAAATACAGCACCCTACGAGCAGTACTTC
many	NA	TRBV5-1	TRBJ1-1	CASSNRPALNTEAFF	TGCGCCAGCAGCAATCGGCCAGCTCTAAACACTGAAGCTTTCTTT